Listed here are 14 T cell receptor beta chains from one sample, sequenced in a study of spatial heterogeneity in lung cancer. Time point defined: blood at routine non-recurrence follow-up after resection. TCRdb itself ran the 5' RACE reads through MiXCR, one entry per CDR3 protein. Of roughly 15,000 distinct CDR3 sequences in the sample, 19% are singletons; the top ten hold less than 8%. Source: PBMCs, taken at follow-up. These receptors all stem from a male donor with early-stage non-small cell lung cancer.

This clonotype has more than one count but fewer than ten. The V gene is TRBV30, the J gene TRBJ1-5, with 7 bases identical to TRBD1. The CDR3 contains 14 residues. After removal of 3 bases from V and 4 bases from J, the junction contained 6 bases not matched to a gene. The germline V gene encodes CDR1 GTSNPN and CDR2 SVGIG (reference sequence). CDR3 in amino acids: CAWSQQGENQPQHF. The CDR3 DNA reads as TGTGCCTGGAGCCAGCAGGGGGAAAATCAGCCCCAGCATTTT.

The chain couples TRBV6-5 to TRBJ2-7; the match to TRBD1 covers 9 bases. V was pared by 0 bases and J by 2 bases, with 2 bases of the junction left unmatched. Germline CDR1 and CDR2: MNHEY and SVGAGI. This CDR3 has 15 residues. CDR3 protein: CASSYSWTGAYEQYF. CDR3 nucleotide sequence: TGTGCCAGCAGTTACTCGTGGACAGGGGCCTACGAGCAGTACTTC.

V gene TRBV6-1 combines with J gene TRBJ1-6; no clear D. The CDR3 extends over 15 amino acids. V lost 8 bases and J 5 bases, leaving 16 bases between the germline ends. Per germline, CDR1 MNHNS and CDR2 SASEGT. The CDR3 DNA sequence: TGTGCCAGCGCCCGAAGCCGGAACGATAATTCACCCCTCCACTTT. It translates to CASARSRNDNSPLHF.

The chain has TRBV11-1 and TRBJ2-1; TRBD1 matches at 9 bases. V dropped 0 bases and J dropped 7; count of bases not matched to a gene: 4. CDR3 size: 15 residues. CDR1 SGHAT and CDR2 FQDESV come from the germline V gene (reference sequence). CDR3 residues: CASSLAGQGWNEQFF. The CDR3 nucleotides read TGTGCCAGCAGCTTAGCAGGACAGGGGTGGAATGAGCAGTTCTTC.

V usage is TRBV2 and J usage is TRBJ2-3; 7 nucleotides agree with TRBD1. Germline CDR1 reads SNHLY; CDR2 reads FYNNEI. CDR3 size: 13 residues. V was clipped by 7 bases and J by 1 base; unmatched bases: 2. In DNA form, the CDR3 reads TGTGCCAGCAAGGGGGCAGGCACAGATACGCAGTATTTT. This translates into CASKGAGTDTQYF. Combining the CDR3 with reference TRBV2 and TRBJ2-3 gives the whole variable domain EPEVTQTPSHQVTQMGQEVILRCVPISNHLYFYWYRQILGQKVEFLVSFYNNEISEKSEIFDDQFSVERPDGSNFTLKIRSTKLEDSAMYFCASKGAGTDTQYFGPGTRLTVL.

The chain recombines TRBV6-5 with TRBJ2-1; D not resolved. The CDR3 extends over 11 amino acids. Per germline, CDR1 MNHEY and CDR2 SVGAGI. Trimming pared 9 bases from V and 4 bases from J, leaving 7 bases between. The CDR3 spells CASRAYNEQFF. CDR3 DNA: TGTGCCAGTCGGGCTTACAATGAGCAGTTCTTC.

The sample holds a few counts of this clonotype. The chain links TRBV6-5 to TRBJ1-2, with D tentatively TRBD1 (6 bases). The CDR3 covers 14 residues. V gave up 4 bases and J gave up 6 bases, with 15 bases separating them. Germline-derived CDR1 and CDR2 are MNHEY and SVGAGI. The CDR3 DNA is TGTGCCAGCAGTTTACAGGGAATGGTAGATGGCTACACCTTC. It specifies CASSLQGMVDGYTF.

This clonotype was found a few times. The chain has TRBV24-1 and TRBJ1-4; D possibly corresponds to TRBD1 (5 bases). The V end lost 4 bases, the J end lost 3 bases, and 14 bases lay between the germline ends. CDR3 length equals 16 residues. CDR1 is KGHDR and CDR2 is SFDVKD in the germline V gene. CDR3 DNA sequence: TGTGCCACCAGTGACGGGGGAGCGGTGGCTAATGAAAAACTGTTTTTT. Encoded protein: CATSDGGAVANEKLFF.

The rearrangement uses TRBV5-1 and TRBJ2-1, with 9 bases identical to TRBD1. The CDR3 runs to 14 residues. Germline assignment: CDR1 SGHRS and CDR2 YFSETQ. Trimming at V came to 7 bases and at J to 6 bases, leaving 8 bases not matched to a gene. Written as DNA, the CDR3 is TGCGCCAGCCGACCGGACAGGGGTCGCAATGAGCAGTTCTTC. Protein sequence: CASRPDRGRNEQFF.

CDR3 bases: TGCGCCAGCAGCTTGCAGGGAACGAACACTGAAGCTTTCTTT. Residues: CASSLQGTNTEAFF. The chain links TRBV5-1 to TRBJ1-1; D is perhaps TRBD1 (5 bases). This CDR3 is built from 14 residues. The V gene's germline CDR1 is SGHRS and CDR2 YFSETQ. V was clipped by 1 base and J by 1 base, with 8 bases between them.

This clonotype turned up a few times. This rearrangement joins TRBV28 to TRBJ2-7, with no clear D. Germline CDR1 MDHEN, CDR2 SYDVKM. CDR3 length: 10 amino acids. V lost 5 bases and J lost 9, with 8 bases in between. The CDR3 loop is CASSESRQYF. The DNA of the CDR3 is TGTGCCAGCAGTGAATCCAGGCAGTACTTC.

This clonotype was detected ten times or more. The CDR3 sequence is CASSVRAGNTDTQYF. The CDR3 DNA sequence: TGTGCCAGCAGCGTCCGAGCGGGCAATACAGATACGCAGTATTTT. The V gene is TRBV9, the J gene TRBJ2-3, with TRBD2 as a possible D gene (6 bases). CDR1 is SGDLS and CDR2 is YYNGEE in the germline V gene. V shed 2 bases and J shed 3 bases, with 13 bases lying between them. CDR3 size: 15 residues.

This clonotype was picked up a small number of times. At one end the junction does not follow the germline gene, possibly because of a read error. The rearrangement uses TRBV5-1 and TRBJ1-1, with TRBD1 as a possible D gene (6 bases). This CDR3 comprises 13 residues. The germline V gene encodes CDR1 SGHRS and CDR2 YFSETQ. The chain's CDR3 is CTSSYGGATEAFF. In nucleotides, the CDR3 is TGCACCAGCAGCTATGGGGGGGCCACTGAAGCTTTCTTT.

This clonotype has a handful of counts. The germline gene is not matched at one end of the junction; a read error may be the cause. The CDR3 region has the DNA TGTGCCAGCAGCGTAGACCCCGACCAAGGGACCCAGTACTTC. Translating gives CASSVDPDQGTQYF. The chain uses TRBV9 and TRBJ2-5; D ambiguous. The V gene's germline CDR1 is SGDLS and CDR2 YYNGEE. The CDR3 loop spans 14 amino acids.